The clone carrying this T cell receptor beta chain was detected a few times. Its antigen is undetermined. The V segment lost 5 bases and the J segment 5 bases; nucleotides outside the gene matches: 18. The CDR3 loop spans 18 amino acids. In germline, CDR1 is MNHEY, CDR2 SVGEGT. This sample is part of a study of identical twins. TCRdb re-analysed the 5' RACE reads in MiXCR, keeping a single row per CDR3 protein. The profile covers under 500,000 distinct CDR3 sequences, with 14% appearing a single time and about 1% taken by the ten largest. Study-level results: With beta out-of-frame sequences, excess sharing by twins was weaker.

These same data were also listed under a study on yellow fever vaccine responses in identical twins.

The source material was CD4+ T cells sorted from blood. This sequence originates from a woman under 30 in good health. The rearrangement uses TRBV6-2 or TRBV6-3 and TRBJ2-1; 7 bases align to TRBD2. CDR3 DNA sequence: TGTGCCAGCAGTCAACGGTCTGGAAGACCGGGGGGTAACAATGAGCAGTTCTTC. Amino acids: CASSQRSGRPGGNNEQFF.